This T cell receptor beta chain is from a study of radiation and T cells in renal cell carcinoma. Generated by immunoSEQ multiplex PCR, the TCRdb table keeps only in-frame clones and is missing some. The sample carries roughly 140,000 clones, about 87% recorded once. This sample's time point: blood 2 weeks post-SBRT. Treatment reported: 15 Gy SBRT to primary tumor, nephrectomy 4 weeks later. Germline values: CDR1 MNHEY, CDR2 SVGAGI. V was pared by 2 bases and J by 7 bases, with 11 bases of the junction left unmatched. The CDR3 loop spans 16 amino acids. This clonotype was obtained from a woman between 50 and 59 years old with renal cell carcinoma. The sample here was blood, taken from a patient whose treatment included radiotherapy and nephrectomy. The V call is TRBV6-5, the J call TRBJ1-3; 7 bases align to TRBD1. The CDR3 protein is CASSYGMKAGGNTIYF. The CDR3 DNA follows: TGTGCCAGCAGTTACGGAATGAAGGCAGGGGGTAACACCATATATTTT.